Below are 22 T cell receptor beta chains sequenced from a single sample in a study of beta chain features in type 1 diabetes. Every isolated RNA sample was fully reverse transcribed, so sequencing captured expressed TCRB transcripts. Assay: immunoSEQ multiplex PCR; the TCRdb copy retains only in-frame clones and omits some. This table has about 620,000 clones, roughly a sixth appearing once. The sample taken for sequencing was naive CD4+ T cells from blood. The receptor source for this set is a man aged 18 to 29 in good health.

CDR3 protein: CSVPAKGRNTEAFF. The CDR3 region has the DNA TGCAGCGTTCCCGCCAAGGGGCGGAACACTGAAGCTTTCTTT. The chain recombines TRBV29-1 with TRBJ1-1; possible D gene TRBD1, 5 bases. Germline V lookup: CDR1 SQVTM, CDR2 ANQGSEA. The V end was cut by 5 bases, the J end by 1 base, with 14 bases between. The CDR3 is 14 residues long.

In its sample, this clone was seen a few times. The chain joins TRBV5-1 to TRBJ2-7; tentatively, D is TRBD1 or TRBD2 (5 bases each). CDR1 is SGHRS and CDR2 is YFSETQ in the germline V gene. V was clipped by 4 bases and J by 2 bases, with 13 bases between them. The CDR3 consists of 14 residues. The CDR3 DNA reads TGCGCCAGCAGCCCGGGACGTCTCACCTACGAGCAGTACTTC. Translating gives CASSPGRLTYEQYF. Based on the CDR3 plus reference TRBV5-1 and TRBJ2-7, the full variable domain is KAGVTQTPRYLIKTRGQQVTLSCSPISGHRSVSWYQQTPGQGLQFLFEYFSETQRNKGNFPGRFSGRQFSNSRSEMNVSTLELGDSALYLCASSPGRLTYEQYFGPGTRLTVT.

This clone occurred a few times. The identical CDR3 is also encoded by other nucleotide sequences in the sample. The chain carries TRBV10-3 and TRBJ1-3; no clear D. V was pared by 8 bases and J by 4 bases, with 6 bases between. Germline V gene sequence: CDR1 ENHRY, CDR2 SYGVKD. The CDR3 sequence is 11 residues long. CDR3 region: CAISQGNTIYF. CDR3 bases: TGTGCCATCTCGCAGGGAAACACCATATATTTT.

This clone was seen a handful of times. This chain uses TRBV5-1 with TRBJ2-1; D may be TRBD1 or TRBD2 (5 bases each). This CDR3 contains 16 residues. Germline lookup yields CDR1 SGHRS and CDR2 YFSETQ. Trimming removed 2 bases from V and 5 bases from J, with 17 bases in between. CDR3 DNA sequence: TGCGCCAGCAGCTTCCCATTCGGGGCGAGGAACAATGAGCAGTTCTTC. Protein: CASSFPFGARNNEQFF.

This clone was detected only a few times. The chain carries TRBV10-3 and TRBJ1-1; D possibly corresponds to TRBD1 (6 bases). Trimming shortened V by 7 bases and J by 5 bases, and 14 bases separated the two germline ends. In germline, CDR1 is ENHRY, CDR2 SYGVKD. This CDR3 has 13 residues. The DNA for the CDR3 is TGTGCCATCAACAGGGAGGTTAGTACTGAAGCTTTCTTT. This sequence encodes CAINREVSTEAFF.

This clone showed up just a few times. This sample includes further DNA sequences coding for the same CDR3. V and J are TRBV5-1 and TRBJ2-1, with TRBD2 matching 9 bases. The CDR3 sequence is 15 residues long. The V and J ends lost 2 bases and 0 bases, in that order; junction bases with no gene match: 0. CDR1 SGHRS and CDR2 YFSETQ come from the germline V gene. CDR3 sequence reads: CASSFSGSSYNEQFF. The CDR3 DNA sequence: TGCGCCAGCAGCTTTAGCGGGAGCTCCTACAATGAGCAGTTCTTC.

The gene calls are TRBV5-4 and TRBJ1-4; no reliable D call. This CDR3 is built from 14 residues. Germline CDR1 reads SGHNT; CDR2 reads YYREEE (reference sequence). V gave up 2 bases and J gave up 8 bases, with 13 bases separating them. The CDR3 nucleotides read TGTGCCAGCAGCTTTTCCAAGAATGAGGAAAAACTGTTTTTT. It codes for CASSFSKNEEKLFF.

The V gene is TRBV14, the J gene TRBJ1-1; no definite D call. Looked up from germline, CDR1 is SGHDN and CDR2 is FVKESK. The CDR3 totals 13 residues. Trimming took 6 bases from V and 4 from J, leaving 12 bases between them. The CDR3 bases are TGTGCCAGCAGTGAGGTGGGGTTCACTGAAGCTTTCTTT. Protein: CASSEVGFTEAFF.

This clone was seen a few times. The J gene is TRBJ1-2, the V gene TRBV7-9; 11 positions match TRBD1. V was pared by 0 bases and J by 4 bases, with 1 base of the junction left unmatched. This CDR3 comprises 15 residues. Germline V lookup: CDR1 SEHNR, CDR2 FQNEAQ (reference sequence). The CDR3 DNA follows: TGTGCCAGCAGCTTAGCCGGACAGGGGGCCTATGGCTACACCTTC. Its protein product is CASSLAGQGAYGYTF.

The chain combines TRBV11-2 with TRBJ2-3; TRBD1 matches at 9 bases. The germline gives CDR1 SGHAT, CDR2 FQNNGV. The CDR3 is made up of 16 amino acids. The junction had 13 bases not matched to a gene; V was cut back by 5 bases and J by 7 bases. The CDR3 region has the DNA TGTGCCAGCAGCGCTAGGCCGGGACAGGGTCGACATACGCAGTATTTT. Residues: CASSARPGQGRHTQYF.

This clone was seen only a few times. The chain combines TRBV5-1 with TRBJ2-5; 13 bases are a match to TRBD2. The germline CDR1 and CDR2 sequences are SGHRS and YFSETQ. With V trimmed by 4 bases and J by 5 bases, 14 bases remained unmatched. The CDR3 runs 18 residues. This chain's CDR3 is CASSLRLAGGREGETQYF. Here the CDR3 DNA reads TGCGCCAGCAGCCTTCGACTAGCGGGGGGCCGCGAAGGGGAGACCCAGTACTTC.

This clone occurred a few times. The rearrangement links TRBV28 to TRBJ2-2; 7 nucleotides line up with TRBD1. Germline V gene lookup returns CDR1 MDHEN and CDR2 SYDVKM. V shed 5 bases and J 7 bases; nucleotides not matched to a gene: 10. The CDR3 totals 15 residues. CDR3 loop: CASSPRPGTDGELFF. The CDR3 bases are TGTGCCAGCAGTCCCCGTCCCGGGACAGACGGGGAGCTGTTTTTT.

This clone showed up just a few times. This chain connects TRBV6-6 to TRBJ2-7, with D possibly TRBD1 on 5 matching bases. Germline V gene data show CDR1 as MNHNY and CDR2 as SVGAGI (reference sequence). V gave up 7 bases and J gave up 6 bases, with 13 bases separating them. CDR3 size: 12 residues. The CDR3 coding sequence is TGTGCCAGCAAGGGGAAGGGGCTCGAGCAGTACTTC. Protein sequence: CASKGKGLEQYF.

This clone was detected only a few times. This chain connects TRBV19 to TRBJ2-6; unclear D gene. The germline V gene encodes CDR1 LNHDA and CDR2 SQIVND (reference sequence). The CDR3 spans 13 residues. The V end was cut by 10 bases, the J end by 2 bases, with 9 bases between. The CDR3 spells CATLRTGANVLTF. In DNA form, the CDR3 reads TGTGCCACCCTGCGGACTGGGGCCAACGTCCTGACTTTC.

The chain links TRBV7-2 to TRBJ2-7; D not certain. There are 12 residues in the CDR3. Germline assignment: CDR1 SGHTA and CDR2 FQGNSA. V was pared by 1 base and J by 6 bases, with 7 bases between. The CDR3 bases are TGTGCCAGCAGCTTAGATCTGGGCGAGCAGTACTTC. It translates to CASSLDLGEQYF.

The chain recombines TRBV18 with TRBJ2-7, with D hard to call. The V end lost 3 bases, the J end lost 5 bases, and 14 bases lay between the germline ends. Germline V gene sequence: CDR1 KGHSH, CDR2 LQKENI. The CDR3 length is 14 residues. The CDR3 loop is CASSPDPRPDEQYF. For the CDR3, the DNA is TGTGCCAGCTCACCTGACCCTAGACCGGACGAGCAGTACTTC.

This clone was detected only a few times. In nucleotides, the CDR3 is TGTGCCAGCAGTTTAAACGGAGAGACCCAGTACTTC. Protein product: CASSLNGETQYF. The V gene is TRBV28, the J gene TRBJ2-5; D not resolved. The CDR3 is 12 amino acids. Between the trimmed V and J ends, which lost 2 bases and 4 bases, there was a span of 5 bases. Germline-derived CDR1 and CDR2 are MDHEN and SYDVKM.

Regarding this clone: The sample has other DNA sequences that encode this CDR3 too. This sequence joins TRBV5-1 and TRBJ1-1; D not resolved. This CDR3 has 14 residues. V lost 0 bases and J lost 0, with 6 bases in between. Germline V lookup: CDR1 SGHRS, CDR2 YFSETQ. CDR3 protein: CASSLDGLNTEAFF. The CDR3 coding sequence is TGCGCCAGCAGCTTGGACGGCTTGAACACTGAAGCTTTCTTT.

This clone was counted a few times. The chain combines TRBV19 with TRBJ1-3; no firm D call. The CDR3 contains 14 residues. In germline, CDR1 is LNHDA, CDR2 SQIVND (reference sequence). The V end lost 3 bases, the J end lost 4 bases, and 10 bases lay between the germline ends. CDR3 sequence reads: CASSITRGGNTIYF. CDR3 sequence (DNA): TGTGCCAGTAGTATCACCAGAGGAGGAAACACCATATATTTT.

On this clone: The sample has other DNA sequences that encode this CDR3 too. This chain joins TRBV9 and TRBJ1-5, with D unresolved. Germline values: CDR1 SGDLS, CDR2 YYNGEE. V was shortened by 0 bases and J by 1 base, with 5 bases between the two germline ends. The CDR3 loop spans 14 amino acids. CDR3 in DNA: TGTGCCAGCAGCGTAGAACCGAGCAATCAGCCCCAGCATTTT. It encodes CASSVEPSNQPQHF.

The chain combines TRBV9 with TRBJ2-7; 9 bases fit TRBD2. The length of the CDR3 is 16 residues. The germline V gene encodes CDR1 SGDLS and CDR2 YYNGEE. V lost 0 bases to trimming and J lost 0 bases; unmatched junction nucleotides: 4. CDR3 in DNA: TGTGCCAGCAGCGTAGGTCCTAGCGGGGACTCCTACGAGCAGTACTTC. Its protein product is CASSVGPSGDSYEQYF.

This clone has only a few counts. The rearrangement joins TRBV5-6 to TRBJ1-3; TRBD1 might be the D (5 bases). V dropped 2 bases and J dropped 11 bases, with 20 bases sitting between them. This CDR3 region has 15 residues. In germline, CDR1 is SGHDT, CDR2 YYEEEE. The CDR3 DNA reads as TGTGCCAGCAGCTTCCGGGACTCAGGGAAACAGCCCATATATTTT. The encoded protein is CASSFRDSGKQPIYF.